These T cell receptor beta chains were read from a single sample in a study of post-analysis software for immune sequencing data. TCRdb redid the calling of the PCR reads with MiXCR, one entry per CDR3 protein. The sample includes hundreds of thousands of distinct CDR3 sequences, 53% of them seen just once. The sequencing input was blood. The origin of the receptors is a girl aged 5 to 17 with multiple sclerosis. Both conserved end residues are part of each CDR3. Fields, in order: J gene, V gene, CDR3 protein.

TRBJ2-1 TRBV27 CASKMEDYDTSVQFF
TRBJ2-1 TRBV7-3 CATQGAADNEQFF
TRBJ2-3 TRBV20-1 CSARESSGAFTDTQYF
TRBJ2-7 TRBV5-4 CASSLGPSAYEQYF
TRBJ2-7 TRBV7-3 CASSLVPGTSGSYEQYF
TRBJ2-4 TRBV5-1 CASSFGDIQYF
TRBJ2-7 TRBV20-1 CSASGGQVSYEQYF
TRBJ2-3 TRBV7-2 CASSTPQGRQYF
TRBJ2-7 TRBV29-1 CSVPSGSGYEQYF
TRBJ2-5 TRBV20-1 CSARDRRREGRETQYF
TRBJ2-1 TRBV7-9 CASSLYHNEQFF
TRBJ2-7 TRBV6-5 CASRWTGGYEQYF
TRBJ1-1 TRBV5-1 CASSPRQVNTEAFF
TRBJ1-2 TRBV5-6 CASSSGAGGRGYTF
TRBJ2-7 TRBV6-6 CASSLRDNAYF
TRBJ2-3 TRBV10-1 CASSEHRGFGTDTQYF
TRBJ2-5 TRBV20-1 CSARAGREETQYF
TRBJ1-2 TRBV12-3/TRBV12-4 CASSDTRKPYGYTF
TRBJ2-1 TRBV7-9 CASTGLAGLNEQFF
TRBJ2-1 TRBV7-9 CASSSTSGKIYNEQFF
TRBJ1-2 TRBV4-1 CASSQRGQGNYGYTF
TRBJ2-7 TRBV6-6 CASSRSGRMGEQYF
- TRBV14 CASSQDFPRETQYF
TRBJ2-1 TRBV9 CASSVSSGRSLSSYNEQFF
TRBJ2-3 TRBV20-1 CSAMAGTDTQYF
TRBJ2-6 TRBV20-1 CSARGSSLFSSSGANVLTF
TRBJ1-2 TRBV6-1 CASRTMGQGGGYTF
TRBJ2-7 TRBV6-5 CASSIGRVWSYEQYF